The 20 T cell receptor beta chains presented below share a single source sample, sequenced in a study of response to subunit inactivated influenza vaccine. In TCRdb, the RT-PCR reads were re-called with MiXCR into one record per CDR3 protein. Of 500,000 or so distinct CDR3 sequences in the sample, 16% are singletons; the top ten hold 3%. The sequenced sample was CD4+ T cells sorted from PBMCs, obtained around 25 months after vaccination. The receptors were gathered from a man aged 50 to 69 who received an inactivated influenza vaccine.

The CDR3, as DNA: TGTGCCAGCAGTTTCACAGGGATCAGTCAGCCCCAGCATTTT. Translated: CASSFTGISQPQHF. The J gene is TRBJ1-5, the V gene TRBV12-3 or TRBV12-4, with D tentatively TRBD1 (6 bases). V shed 3 bases and J shed 6 bases, with 12 bases lying between them. CDR3 length equals 14 residues.

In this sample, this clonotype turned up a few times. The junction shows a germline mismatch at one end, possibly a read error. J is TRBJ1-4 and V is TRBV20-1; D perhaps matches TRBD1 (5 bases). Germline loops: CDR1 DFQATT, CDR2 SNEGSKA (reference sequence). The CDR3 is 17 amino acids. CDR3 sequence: CCARGQGSSSTNEKLFF. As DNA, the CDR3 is TGCTGTGCTAGAGGTCAGGGATCTTCCTCAACTAATGAAAAACTGTTTTTT.

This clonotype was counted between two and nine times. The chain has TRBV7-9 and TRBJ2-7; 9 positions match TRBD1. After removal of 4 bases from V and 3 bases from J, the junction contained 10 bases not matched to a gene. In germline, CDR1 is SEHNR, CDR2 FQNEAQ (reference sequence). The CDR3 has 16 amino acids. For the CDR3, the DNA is TGTGCCAGCAGCTCCTGGTCCGGGACAGGGTTCTACGAGCAGTACTTC. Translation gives CASSSWSGTGFYEQYF.

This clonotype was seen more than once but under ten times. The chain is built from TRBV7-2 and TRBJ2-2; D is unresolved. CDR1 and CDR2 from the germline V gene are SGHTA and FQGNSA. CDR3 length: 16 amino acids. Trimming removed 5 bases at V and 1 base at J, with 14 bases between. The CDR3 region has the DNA TGTGCCAGCAGCCCCTTTAGCCTGGGGAACACCGGGGAGCTGTTTTTT. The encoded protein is CASSPFSLGNTGELFF.

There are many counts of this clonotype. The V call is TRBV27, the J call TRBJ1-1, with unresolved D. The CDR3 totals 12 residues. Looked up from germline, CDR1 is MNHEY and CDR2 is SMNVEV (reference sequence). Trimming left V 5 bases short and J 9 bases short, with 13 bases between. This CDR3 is CASSPATGKAFF. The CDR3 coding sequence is TGTGCCAGCAGTCCCGCGACGGGTAAAGCTTTCTTT.

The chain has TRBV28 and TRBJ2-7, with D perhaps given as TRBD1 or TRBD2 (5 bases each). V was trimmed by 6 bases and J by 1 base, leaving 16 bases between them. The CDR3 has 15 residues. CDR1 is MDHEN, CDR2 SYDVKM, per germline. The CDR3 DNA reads TGTGCCAGCAGCCCGGGACCCAGAAGGTCCTACGAGCAGTACTTC. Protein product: CASSPGPRRSYEQYF.

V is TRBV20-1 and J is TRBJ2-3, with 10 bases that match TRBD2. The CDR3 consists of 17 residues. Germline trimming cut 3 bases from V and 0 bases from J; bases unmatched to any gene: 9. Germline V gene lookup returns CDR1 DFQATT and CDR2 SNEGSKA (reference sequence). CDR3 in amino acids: CSARIIAGGSSTDTQYF. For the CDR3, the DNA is TGCAGTGCTAGGATCATAGCGGGGGGATCTAGCACAGATACGCAGTATTTT.

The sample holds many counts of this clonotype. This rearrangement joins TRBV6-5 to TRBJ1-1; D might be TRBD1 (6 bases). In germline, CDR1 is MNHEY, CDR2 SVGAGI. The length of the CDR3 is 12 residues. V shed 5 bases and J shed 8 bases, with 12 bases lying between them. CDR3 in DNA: TGTGCCAGCAGTCGTCACCAGGGGGAAGCTTTCTTT. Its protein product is CASSRHQGEAFF.

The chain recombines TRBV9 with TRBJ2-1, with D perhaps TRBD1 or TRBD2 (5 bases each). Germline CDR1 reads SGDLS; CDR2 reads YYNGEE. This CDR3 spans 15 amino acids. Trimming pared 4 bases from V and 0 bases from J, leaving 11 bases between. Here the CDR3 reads CASSLGPLSYNEQFF. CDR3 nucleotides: TGTGCCAGCAGCCTGGGACCGCTCTCCTACAATGAGCAGTTCTTC.

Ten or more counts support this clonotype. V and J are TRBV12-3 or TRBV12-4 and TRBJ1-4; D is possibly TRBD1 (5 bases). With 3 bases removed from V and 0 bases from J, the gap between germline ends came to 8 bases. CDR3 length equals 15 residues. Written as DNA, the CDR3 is TGTGCCAGCAGTTTCACAGGTGCAACTAATGAAAAACTGTTTTTT. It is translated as CASSFTGATNEKLFF.

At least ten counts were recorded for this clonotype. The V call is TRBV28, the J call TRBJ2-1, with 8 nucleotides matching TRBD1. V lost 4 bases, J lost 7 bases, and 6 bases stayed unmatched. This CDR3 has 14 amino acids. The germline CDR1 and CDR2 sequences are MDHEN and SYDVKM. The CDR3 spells CASSSRTGRNEQFF. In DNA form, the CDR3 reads TGTGCCAGCAGTTCTAGGACAGGGAGGAATGAGCAGTTCTTC.

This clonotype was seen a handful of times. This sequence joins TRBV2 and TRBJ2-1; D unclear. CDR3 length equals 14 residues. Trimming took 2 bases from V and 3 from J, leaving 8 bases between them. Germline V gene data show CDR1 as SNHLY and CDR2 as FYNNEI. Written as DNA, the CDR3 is TGTGCCAGCAGTGAATTCTGGGTCTACAATGAGCAGTTCTTC. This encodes CASSEFWVYNEQFF.

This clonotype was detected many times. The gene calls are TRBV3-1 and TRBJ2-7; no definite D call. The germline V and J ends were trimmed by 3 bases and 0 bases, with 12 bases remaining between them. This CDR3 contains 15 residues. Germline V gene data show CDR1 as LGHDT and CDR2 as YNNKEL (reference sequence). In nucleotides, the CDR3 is TGTGCCAGCAGCCATTTGGCCCGTAGCTCCTACGAGCAGTACTTC. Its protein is CASSHLARSSYEQYF.

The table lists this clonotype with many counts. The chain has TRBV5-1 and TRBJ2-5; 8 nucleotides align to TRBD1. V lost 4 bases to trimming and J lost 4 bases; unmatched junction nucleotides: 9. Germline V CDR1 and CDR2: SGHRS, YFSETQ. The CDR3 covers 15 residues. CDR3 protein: CASSPGQGGRETQYF. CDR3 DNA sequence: TGCGCCAGCAGCCCTGGACAGGGAGGCAGAGAGACCCAGTACTTC.

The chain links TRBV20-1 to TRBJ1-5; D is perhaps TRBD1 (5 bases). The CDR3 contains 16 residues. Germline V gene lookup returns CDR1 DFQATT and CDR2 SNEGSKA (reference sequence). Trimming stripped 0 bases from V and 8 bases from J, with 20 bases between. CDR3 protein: CSAREVRGVPSEPQHF. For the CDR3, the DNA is TGCAGTGCTAGAGAGGTCCGGGGGGTACCATCGGAGCCCCAGCATTTT.

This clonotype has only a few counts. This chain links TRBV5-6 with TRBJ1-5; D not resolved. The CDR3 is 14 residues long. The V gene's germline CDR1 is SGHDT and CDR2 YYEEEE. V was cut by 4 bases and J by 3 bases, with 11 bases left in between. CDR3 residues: CASSQGPSNQPQHF. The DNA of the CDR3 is TGTGCCAGCAGCCAAGGACCCTCCAATCAGCCCCAGCATTTT.

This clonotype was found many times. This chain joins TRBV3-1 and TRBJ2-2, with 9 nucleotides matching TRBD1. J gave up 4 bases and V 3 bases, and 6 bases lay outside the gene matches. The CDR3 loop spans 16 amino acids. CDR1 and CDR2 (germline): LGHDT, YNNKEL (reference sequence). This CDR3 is CASSHPMGQGTGELFF. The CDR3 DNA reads TGTGCCAGCAGCCATCCTATGGGACAGGGCACCGGGGAGCTGTTTTTT.

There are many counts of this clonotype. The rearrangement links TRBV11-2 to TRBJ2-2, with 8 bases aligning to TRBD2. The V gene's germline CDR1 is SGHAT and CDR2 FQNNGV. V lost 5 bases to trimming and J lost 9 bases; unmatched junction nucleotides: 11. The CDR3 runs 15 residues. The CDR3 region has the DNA TGTGCCAGCAGCCCGGACGTAGCGGGGTTTAGGGAGCTGTTTTTT. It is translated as CASSPDVAGFRELFF.

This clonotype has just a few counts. In DNA, the CDR3 is TGTGCCAGCAGTGGCGGGACTGAGACCCAGTACTTC. Its protein is CASSGGTETQYF. The V gene is TRBV28, the J gene TRBJ2-5, with a possible D match to TRBD2 (6 bases). Trimming stripped 5 bases from V and 5 bases from J, with 9 bases between. Germline CDR1 is MDHEN and CDR2 is SYDVKM. CDR3 length: 12 residues.

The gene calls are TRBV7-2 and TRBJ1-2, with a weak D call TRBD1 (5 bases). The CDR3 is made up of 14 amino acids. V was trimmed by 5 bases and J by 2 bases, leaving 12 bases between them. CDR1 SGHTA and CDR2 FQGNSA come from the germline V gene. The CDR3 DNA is TGTGCCAGCAGCCCAGCGGGGCTAAACTATGGCTACACCTTC. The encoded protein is CASSPAGLNYGYTF.